This T cell receptor (beta chain) was identified in a study of blood T cell repertoires in COVID-19. About the research overall: The samples span acute and convalescent COVID-19 from the United States, Italy and Spain.

CDR3 length: 15 amino acids. CDR1 is SGHRS, CDR2 YFSETQ, per germline. The ends lost 9 bases at V and 5 bases at J; junction bases unmatched: 12. Authors' processing steps: Nucleated cell counts were estimated from reference gene primer amplification. Repertoires were generated with immunoSEQ multiplex PCR, while TCRdb's copy carries only in-frame clones and drops some. Clonal size and the V and J genes are those of that table, whereas D and trimming came from the DNA. The table has 100,000 to 150,000 clones, under 85% seen once. The sequenced sample consisted of peripheral blood. This chain connects TRBV5-1 to TRBJ2-1; 9 bases are a match to TRBD1. This sequence originates from a man aged 55 to 69 with acute or convalescent COVID-19. CDR3 in amino acids: CATRVGGQGHNEQFF. CDR3 DNA sequence: TGCGCCACCCGTGTCGGGGGACAGGGACACAATGAGCAGTTCTTC.